One and the same sample provided the 12 T cell receptor beta chains below, sequenced in a study of blood T cell repertoires in COVID-19. The method was immunoSEQ multiplex PCR; TCRdb's version includes in-frame clones alone and lacks a portion of them. This sample has a few hundred thousand clones, with approximately 93% found just once. Material for sequencing was PBMCs or T cells enriched from blood (not recorded which). All receptors derive from a woman between 40 and 55 years old who had been exposed to COVID-19.

The chain links TRBV18 to TRBJ1-3, with D perhaps matching TRBD1 (5 bases). Germline V gene sequence: CDR1 KGHSH, CDR2 LQKENI. This CDR3 region has 13 residues. V was pared by 4 bases and J by 9 bases, with 13 bases between. The DNA for the CDR3 is TGTGCCAGCTCACGGTCAGGGTCGGGCACCATATATTTT. This translates into CASSRSGSGTIYF. The variable domain in full, completed from reference TRBV18 and TRBJ1-3, reads NAGVMQNPRHLVRRRGQEARLRCSPMKGHSHVYWYRQLPEEGLKFMVYLQKENIIDESGMPKERFSAEFPKEGPSILRIQQVVRGDSAAYFCASSRSGSGTIYFGEGSWLTVV.

The chain couples TRBV27 to TRBJ2-1; 12 nucleotides match TRBD1. The CDR3 runs 16 residues. J gave up 6 bases and V 5 bases, and 8 bases lay outside the gene matches. Germline V gene lookup returns CDR1 MNHEY and CDR2 SMNVEV (reference sequence). The CDR3 reads CASSHLQGQGANEQFF. The CDR3 DNA follows: TGTGCCAGCAGTCATTTACAGGGACAGGGGGCCAATGAGCAGTTCTTC.

This chain connects TRBV30 to TRBJ1-2; D ambiguous. V lost 4 bases and J lost 4, with 25 bases in between. This CDR3 has 17 residues. CDR1 is GTSNPN, CDR2 SVGIG, per germline (reference sequence). CDR3 in amino acids: CAWNQRELKALFYGYTF. DNA for the CDR3: TGTGCCTGGAACCAGCGGGAACTAAAAGCCCTTTTCTATGGCTACACCTTC.

V and J are TRBV5-1 and TRBJ1-2; D perhaps matches TRBD1 (5 bases). The CDR3 consists of 14 residues. CDR1 is SGHRS, CDR2 YFSETQ, per germline. V lost 3 bases and J 0 bases, leaving 9 bases between the germline ends. The CDR3 loop reads CASSSQATNYGYTF. CDR3 bases: TGCGCCAGCAGCTCACAGGCTACTAACTATGGCTACACCTTC.

J is TRBJ2-7 and V is TRBV5-1; TRBD1 is a possible D gene (6 bases). This CDR3 comprises 13 residues. The V end was cut by 5 bases, the J end by 6 bases, with 15 bases between. The V gene's germline CDR1 is SGHRS and CDR2 YFSETQ. CDR3 bases: TGCGCCAGCAGAACGGTAGGGGGATTCGAGCAGTACTTC. Residues: CASRTVGGFEQYF.

The chain carries TRBV12-3 or TRBV12-4 and TRBJ1-5, with D hard to call. The CDR3 is made up of 13 amino acids. V shed 1 base and J shed 4 bases, with 5 bases lying between them. DNA of the CDR3: TGTGCCAGCAGTTTAGACAGAAATCAGCCCCAGCATTTT. This translates into CASSLDRNQPQHF.

The chain combines TRBV6-5 with TRBJ1-4; D is possibly TRBD1 (5 bases). This CDR3 spans 12 amino acids. The germline V gene has CDR1 MNHEY and CDR2 SVGAGI. The ends were cut back, 5 bases at V and 10 bases at J, with 11 bases in the middle. This CDR3 reads CASSQNQGKLFF. The CDR3 nucleotides read TGTGCCAGCAGTCAAAACCAGGGAAAACTGTTTTTT.

The CDR3 sequence: CASSQAGVGEAFF. DNA for the CDR3: TGTGCCAGCAGCCAAGCGGGGGTCGGTGAAGCTTTCTTT. The genes are TRBV3-1 (or the pseudogene TRBV3-2) and TRBJ1-1; D is perhaps TRBD1 (5 bases). Germline assignment: CDR1 LGHDT and CDR2 YNNKEL (reference sequence). This CDR3 has 13 amino acids. V was shortened by 1 base and J by 7 bases, with 10 bases between the two germline ends.

A single count supports this clone. The CDR3 protein is CASSRGPANTGELFF. The CDR3 DNA reads TGTGCCAGCAGCCGAGGCCCAGCGAACACCGGGGAGCTGTTTTTT. The genes are TRBV5-4 and TRBJ2-2; D call uncertain. The germline gives CDR1 SGHNT, CDR2 YYREEE (reference sequence). There are 15 residues in the CDR3. V dropped 4 bases and J dropped 0 bases, with 10 bases sitting between them.

The chain uses TRBV4-3 and TRBJ2-7, with 9 bases that match TRBD1. From germline, CDR1 is LGHNA and CDR2 YSLEER. The length of the CDR3 is 14 residues. Germline trimming cut 3 bases from V and 4 bases from J; bases unmatched to any gene: 4. Here the CDR3 DNA reads TGCGCCAGCAGCCAGGACAGGGGTCCATACGAGCAGTACTTC. Its protein is CASSQDRGPYEQYF.

J is TRBJ2-5 and V is TRBV7-9; D call uncertain. V dropped 2 bases and J dropped 5 bases, with 18 bases sitting between them. Germline assignment: CDR1 SEHNR and CDR2 FQNEAQ (reference sequence). The CDR3 is made up of 16 amino acids. CDR3 residues: CASSLSRKKPKETQYF. DNA for the CDR3: TGTGCCAGCAGCTTATCCCGTAAAAAGCCTAAGGAGACCCAGTACTTC.

The rearrangement links TRBV29-1 to TRBJ2-5; weak D call: TRBD2 (5 bases). The CDR3 is 12 amino acids. Germline V gene data show CDR1 as SQVTM and CDR2 as ANQGSEA. Trimming removed 4 bases at V and 5 bases at J, with 11 bases between. The CDR3 here is CSVARESETQYF. Here the CDR3 DNA reads TGCAGCGTTGCGAGGGAGTCGGAGACCCAGTACTTC.